These T cell receptor beta chains were read from a single sample in a study of blood T cells in healthy people across ages. MiXCR was run by TCRdb on the 5' RACE reads, yielding one entry per CDR3 protein. The sample lists around 1,900,000 distinct CDR3 sequences, 35% to 50% occurring once. The sequencing sample was made of blood. These TCRs come from a human donor in good health. The CDR3 runs from the conserved cysteine through the conserved F or W. Fields, in order: D gene, V gene, J gene, clone size, CDR3 DNA, CDR3 protein. A D gene is named only where the DNA matches it firmly. Rows give clone size only sometimes, using once, few, many, or a class for an expanded clone.

NA	TRBV7-9	TRBJ2-3	NA	TGTGCCAGCAGTAAAGATGGCGGTTCTAGCACAGATACGCAGTATTTT	CASSKDGGSSTDTQYF
TRBD2	TRBV7-2	TRBJ2-1	NA	TGTGCCAACTCTCGGACTAGCGGGGGTGATGAGCAGTTCTTC	CANSRTSGGDEQFF
TRBD1	TRBV6-1	TRBJ2-3	few	TGTGCCAGCAGTGTTGGGACAGGACGCACAGATACGCAGTATTTT	CASSVGTGRTDTQYF
NA	TRBV6-5	TRBJ2-3	few	TGTGCCAGCAGTTACTCTCGACACATTCGCACAGATACGCAGTATTTT	CASSYSRHIRTDTQYF
NA	TRBV6-4	TRBJ2-1	NA	TGTGCCAGCAGCCGGGAGCAGAGCCCCTACAATGAGCAGTTCTTC	CASSREQSPYNEQFF
TRBD1	TRBV9	TRBJ1-5	few	TGTGCCAGCAGCGAGGGGACAGGCGCCTATAGCAATCAGCCCCAGCATTTT	CASSEGTGAYSNQPQHF
TRBD1	TRBV20-1	TRBJ1-2	NA	TGCAGTGCTAGGGAGGGGGCGCAGAGCTATGGCTACACCTTC	CSAREGAQSYGYTF
NA	TRBV11-2	TRBJ2-2	NA	TGTGCCAGCAGCGCCTATCCAGGAGGGACCGGGGAGCTGTTTTTT	CASSAYPGGTGELFF
NA	TRBV5-1	TRBJ1-2	few	TGCGCCAGCACCAACAGGAGTAACTATGGCTACACCTTC	CASTNRSNYGYTF
NA	TRBV7-2	TRBJ1-5	NA	TGTGCCAGCAGTTATCGACAGGATGGCCAGCCCCAGCATTTT	CASSYRQDGQPQHF
NA	TRBV3-1	TRBJ1-2	once	TGTGCCAGCAGCCAAGATATGGCGGAGACCAAGGGCTACACCTTC	CASSQDMAETKGYTF
TRBD1	TRBV3-1	TRBJ2-5	few	TGTGCCAGCAGCAAAAAGTTCCGGGACAGACAGACCCAGTACTTC	CASSKKFRDRQTQYF
NA	TRBV29-1	TRBJ1-2	few	TGCAGCGTTGAAGATCAAGTTTGGGGGGCTTATAACTATGGCTACACCTTC	CSVEDQVWGAYNYGYTF
NA	TRBV28	TRBJ2-1	NA	TGTGCCAGCAGTTTTAGGGGCTATAACAATGAGCAGTTCTTC	CASSFRGYNNEQFF
TRBD1	TRBV6-5	TRBJ1-2	few	TGTGCCGCCCACCGGGACAGAGGCTATGGCTACACCTTC	CAAHRDRGYGYTF
NA	TRBV7-8	TRBJ2-5	few	TGTGCCAGCAGCTTACCCGGACAGCTCCAAGAGACCCAGTACTTC	CASSLPGQLQETQYF
NA	TRBV7-2	TRBJ2-5	many	TGTGCCAGCAGCCGACGGATACAAGAGACCCAGTACTTC	CASSRRIQETQYF
NA	TRBV6-2/TRBV6-3	TRBJ1-2	many	TGTGCCAGCAGTTACGGAGGGGGACCCTTTGATGGCTACACCTTC	CASSYGGGPFDGYTF
NA	TRBV27	TRBJ2-7	few	TGTGCCAGCAGTCGCTTGGGGATATACGAGCAGTACTTC	CASSRLGIYEQYF